The 25 T cell receptor beta chains reported below all come from one sample, sequenced in a study of technical replicates of blood from a handful of donors. Data came from immunoSEQ multiplex PCR; TCRdb stores just in-frame clones and leaves some out. Counted here are about 73,000 clones, roughly 93% occurring once; the ten biggest clones make up 0.2% to 0.3%. The sequenced sample consisted of T cells isolated from PBMCs. These receptors were collected from a human donor in good health.

This chain joins TRBV18 and TRBJ1-1; tentative D call: TRBD1 (6 bases). Germline CDR1 reads KGHSH; CDR2 reads LQKENI. Between the trimmed V and J ends, which lost 1 base and 4 bases, there was a span of 16 bases. CDR3 length equals 16 residues. The CDR3 spells CASSPLEGGLITEAFF. The CDR3 bases are TGTGCCAGCTCACCACTTGAGGGGGGGTTAATCACTGAAGCTTTCTTT. The whole variable domain, remainder taken from reference TRBV18 and TRBJ1-1, is NAGVMQNPRHLVRRRGQEARLRCSPMKGHSHVYWYRQLPEEGLKFMVYLQKENIIDESGMPKERFSAEFPKEGPSILRIQQVVRGDSAAYFCASSPLEGGLITEAFFGQGTRLTVV.

J is TRBJ2-4 and V is TRBV11-2; no clear D gene. Germline-derived CDR1 and CDR2 are SGHAT and FQNNGV. V lost 5 bases, J lost 15 bases, and 20 bases lay in between. This CDR3 region has 13 residues. The CDR3 is CASSPPNREVRYF. CDR3 in DNA: TGTGCCAGCAGCCCGCCAAATCGCGAGGTTAGGTACTTC.

This chain joins TRBV14 and TRBJ1-2; TRBD1 aligns across 7 bases. The CDR3 runs to 15 residues. Germline V gene sequence: CDR1 SGHDN, CDR2 FVKESK. Trimming removed 2 bases from V and 3 bases from J; junction bases left unmatched: 6. CDR3 nucleotide sequence: TGTGCCAGCAGCCAATCCCAGGGGGGTTACTATGGCTACACCTTC. This sequence encodes CASSQSQGGYYGYTF. Based on the CDR3 plus reference TRBV14 and TRBJ1-2, the full variable domain is EAGVTQFPSHSVIEKGQTVTLRCDPISGHDNLYWYRRVMGKEIKFLLHFVKESKQDESGMPNNRFLAERTGGTYSTLKVQPAELEDSGVYFCASSQSQGGYYGYTFGSGTRLTVV.

The V and J genes are TRBV15 and TRBJ1-5; 7 positions agree with TRBD1. Germline trimming cut 9 bases from V and 3 bases from J; bases unmatched to any gene: 11. The CDR3 is made up of 15 amino acids. The germline CDR1 and CDR2 sequences are LNHNV and YYDKDF (reference sequence). CDR3 protein: CATSNDRALNQPQHF. The DNA for the CDR3 is TGTGCCACGAGTAATGACAGGGCCCTCAATCAGCCCCAGCATTTT.

V is TRBV5-4 and J is TRBJ2-6; 9 bases line up with TRBD1. There are 18 residues in the CDR3. In germline, CDR1 is SGHNT, CDR2 YYREEE (reference sequence). J lost 0 bases, V lost 1 base, and 5 bases had no gene match. CDR3 in DNA: TGTGCCAGCAGCTTGAAAACAGGGGGCGCCTCTGGGGCCAACGTCCTGACTTTC. Encoded protein: CASSLKTGGASGANVLTF.

The chain uses TRBV6-5 and TRBJ2-1; D is possibly TRBD1 (6 bases). Per germline, CDR1 MNHEY and CDR2 SVGAGI. V lost 0 bases to trimming and J lost 2 bases, with 8 bases between them. The CDR3 loop spans 15 amino acids. The CDR3: CASSYSGAAYNEQFF. The CDR3 coding sequence is TGTGCCAGCAGTTACTCGGGGGCCGCCTACAATGAGCAGTTCTTC.

This chain joins TRBV9 and TRBJ1-5; weak D call: TRBD1 (5 bases). The germline gives CDR1 SGDLS, CDR2 YYNGEE. Deletions cut 0 bases from V and 3 bases from J, with 7 bases between. This CDR3 region has 14 residues. The CDR3 here is CASSVGGTNQPQHF. CDR3 nucleotide sequence: TGTGCCAGCAGCGTAGGCGGGACCAATCAGCCCCAGCATTTT.

This clone was seen once. The J gene is TRBJ1-5, the V gene TRBV5-5, with 8 bases matching TRBD1. The V gene's germline CDR1 is SGHKS and CDR2 YYEKEE (reference sequence). Trimming removed 4 bases from V and 3 bases from J; junction bases left unmatched: 6. The CDR3 has 15 residues. The CDR3 loop reads CASSGGTGDNQPQHF. In nucleotides, the CDR3 is TGTGCCAGCAGCGGTGGGACAGGCGACAATCAGCCCCAGCATTTT.

This clone came up a few times. The J gene is TRBJ1-2, the V gene TRBV2; D is perhaps TRBD1 (6 bases). The CDR3 loop spans 15 amino acids. Trimming removed 7 bases at V and 6 bases at J, with 21 bases between. Germline values: CDR1 SNHLY, CDR2 FYNNEI. The CDR3 loop is CASIHQNTGSDGYTF. CDR3 sequence (DNA): TGTGCCAGCATTCACCAAAATACAGGGTCCGATGGCTACACCTTC.

The rearrangement uses TRBV23-1 and TRBJ2-2; D may be TRBD2 (6 bases). TRBV23-1 falls under the ORF class, with uncertain function. The CDR3 contains 16 residues. V dropped 0 bases and J dropped 2 bases, with 10 bases sitting between them. CDR3 in amino acids: CASSQSGGTNTGELFF. Written as DNA, the CDR3 is TGCGCCAGCAGTCAATCCGGGGGAACAAACACCGGGGAGCTGTTTTTT.

The J gene is TRBJ1-2, the V gene TRBV30; D remains unclear. V lost 1 base and J 6 bases, leaving 15 bases between the germline ends. The length of the CDR3 is 14 residues. The V gene's germline CDR1 is GTSNPN and CDR2 SVGIG (reference sequence). As DNA, the CDR3 is TGTGCCTGGAGTGAAATCTCCCTTCGGGATGGCTACACCTTC. Translated: CAWSEISLRDGYTF. Complete variable domain (other parts from reference TRBV30 and TRBJ1-2): SQTIHQWPATLVQPVGSPLSLECTVEGTSNPNLYWYRQAAGRGLQLLFYSVGIGQISSEVPQNLSASRPQDRQFILSSKKLLLSDSGFYLCAWSEISLRDGYTFGSGTRLTVV.

V and J are TRBV27 and TRBJ2-7; TRBD1 is a possible D gene (5 bases). With 2 bases removed from V and 4 bases from J, the gap between germline ends came to 15 bases. The CDR3 runs 15 residues. Per germline, CDR1 MNHEY and CDR2 SMNVEV (reference sequence). CDR3 sequence reads: CASSLSQGRSYEQYF. CDR3 sequence (DNA): TGTGCCAGCAGTTTAAGTCAGGGCAGGAGTTACGAGCAGTACTTC.

V gene TRBV11-1 combines with J gene TRBJ1-1; 8 nucleotides line up with TRBD1. The CDR3 contains 16 residues. Losses at the gene ends were 2 bases for V and 3 bases for J; bases not matched to a gene: 8. CDR1 is SGHAT, CDR2 FQDESV, per germline (reference sequence). The CDR3 nucleotides read TGTGCCAGCAGCTTAATGCCAGGGGGCCGCGACACTGAAGCTTTCTTT. As protein: CASSLMPGGRDTEAFF.

The chain uses TRBV15 and TRBJ1-5; 8 nucleotides match TRBD1. V was clipped by 5 bases and J by 6 bases; unmatched bases: 9. The CDR3 contains 15 residues. The V gene's germline CDR1 is LNHNV and CDR2 YYDKDF (reference sequence). CDR3 protein: CATSSLQQGVQPQHF. CDR3 sequence (DNA): TGTGCCACCAGCTCCCTTCAACAGGGGGTTCAGCCCCAGCATTTT.

This sequence joins TRBV19 and TRBJ2-7; weak D call: TRBD2 (6 bases). The CDR3 has 14 amino acids. Per the germline V gene, CDR1 is LNHDA and CDR2 is SQIVND (reference sequence). V dropped 8 bases and J dropped 4 bases, with 18 bases sitting between them. CDR3 protein: CASSTPFGTYEQYF. The CDR3 DNA reads as TGTGCCAGTTCTACACCATTCGGGACTTACGAGCAGTACTTC.

This clone was counted once. The CDR3 loop is CSVQGLAGELFF. The CDR3 DNA sequence: TGCAGCGTTCAGGGGCTGGCCGGGGAGCTGTTTTTT. The rearrangement joins TRBV29-1 to TRBJ2-2; D is perhaps TRBD1 (6 bases). This CDR3 comprises 12 residues. V was trimmed by 5 bases and J by 6 bases, leaving 10 bases between them. In germline, CDR1 is SQVTM, CDR2 ANQGSEA.

This clone came up a few times. The chain has TRBV4-1 and TRBJ2-7; tentatively, D is TRBD1 (6 bases). Looked up from germline, CDR1 is MGHRA and CDR2 is YSYEKL. V lost 3 bases and J lost 3, with 18 bases in between. There are 16 residues in the CDR3. The CDR3 is CASSHRGTETIYEQYF. In DNA form, the CDR3 reads TGCGCCAGCAGCCATAGGGGGACGGAAACGATCTACGAGCAGTACTTC.

This chain connects TRBV19 to TRBJ1-5, with D possibly matching TRBD1 (6 bases). The CDR3 is 15 residues long. Trimming removed 5 bases at V and 4 bases at J, with 15 bases between. Germline values: CDR1 LNHDA, CDR2 SQIVND (reference sequence). The CDR3 here is CASSYIGGRNQPQHF. CDR3 nucleotide sequence: TGTGCCAGTAGTTACATCGGGGGGCGGAATCAGCCCCAGCATTTT.

The chain uses TRBV11-2 and TRBJ2-1; D is perhaps TRBD2 (5 bases). Per the germline V gene, CDR1 is SGHAT and CDR2 is FQNNGV. The CDR3 totals 16 residues. V lost 3 bases and J lost 8, with 20 bases in between. CDR3 DNA sequence: TGTGCCAGCAGCTTTTTGGTGAGGGAAGGTGCACATGAGCAGTTCTTC. Its protein product is CASSFLVREGAHEQFF.

The gene calls are TRBV7-6 and TRBJ2-1; 13 bases match TRBD2. The trim removed 5 bases at V and 0 bases at J, leaving 10 bases unmatched. Germline loops: CDR1 SGHVS, CDR2 FNYEAQ. There are 19 residues in the CDR3. CDR3 sequence: CASSPWTSGSLSSYNEQFF. CDR3 nucleotide sequence: TGTGCCAGCAGCCCCTGGACTAGCGGGAGCCTTAGCTCCTACAATGAGCAGTTCTTC.

The J gene is TRBJ1-5, the V gene TRBV7-2; D gene ambiguous. This CDR3 has 16 amino acids. Germline V gene data show CDR1 as SGHTA and CDR2 as FQGNSA. The V gene lost 5 bases and the J gene lost 2 bases, with 16 bases spanning the gap. For the CDR3, the DNA is TGTGCCAGCAGCCCCACAGTTGCTACGGGCAATCAGCCCCAGCATTTT. It encodes CASSPTVATGNQPQHF. The complete variable domain, with remaining parts taken from reference TRBV7-2 and TRBJ1-5, reads GAGVSQSPSNKVTEKGKDVELRCDPISGHTALYWYRQSLGQGLEFLIYFQGNSAPDKSGLPSDRFSAERTGGSVSTLTIQRTQQEDSAVYLCASSPTVATGNQPQHFGDGTRLSIL.

V gene TRBV7-8 combines with J gene TRBJ1-1; D gene unclear. Germline V gives CDR1 SGHVS, CDR2 FQNEAQ. V was pared by 0 bases and J by 5 bases, with 10 bases between. There are 14 residues in the CDR3. CDR3 nucleotide sequence: TGTGCCAGCAGCTTAGCGGCTCGCGGTACTGAAGCTTTCTTT. Amino acid sequence: CASSLAARGTEAFF.

This chain connects TRBV5-4 to TRBJ1-2, with 9 nucleotides matching TRBD1. Per germline, CDR1 SGHNT and CDR2 YYREEE (reference sequence). The junction had 6 bases not matched to a gene; V was cut back by 1 base and J by 5 bases. This CDR3 has 15 residues. For the CDR3, the DNA is TGTGCCAGCAGCTTGCGTACAGGGACAGGGTATGGCTACACCTTC. This codes for CASSLRTGTGYGYTF. Full variable domain (missing parts from reference TRBV5-4 and TRBJ1-2): ETGVTQSPTHLIKTRGQQVTLRCSSQSGHNTVSWYQQALGQGPQFIFQYYREEENGRGNFPPRFSGLQFPNYSSELNVNALELDDSALYLCASSLRTGTGYGYTFGSGTRLTVV.

This chain links TRBV5-4 with TRBJ1-1; D unclear. CDR1 SGHNT and CDR2 YYREEE come from the germline V gene (reference sequence). CDR3 length equals 12 residues. V gave up 4 bases and J gave up 1 base, with 5 bases separating them. The DNA of the CDR3 is TGTGCCAGCAGCGAGCGGAACACTGAAGCTTTCTTT. Translating it yields CASSERNTEAFF.

The V gene is TRBV18, the J gene TRBJ2-7; 8 bases are shared with TRBD2. CDR3 length: 17 amino acids. J was trimmed by 5 bases and V by 0 bases; bases with no gene match: 12. CDR1 KGHSH and CDR2 LQKENI come from the germline V gene. In nucleotides, the CDR3 is TGTGCCAGCTCACCACCGATTGGTCGTCGGGAGGGTCACGAGCAGTACTTC. The encoded protein is CASSPPIGRREGHEQYF.